This T cell receptor beta chain is from a study of human T cells and chemical hapten exposure. Study context: Throughout the approximately 25-week study, diphenylcyclopropenone was applied weekly to the patients' scalps. Study-wide results and caveats: Higher patch test scores went with higher counts of PT1 expanded TCRs.

MiXCR was run by TCRdb on the RACE reads, yielding one entry per CDR3 protein. The sample records 85,000 to 90,000 distinct CDR3 sequences, roughly a tenth being singletons. The germline V gene has CDR1 LNHDA and CDR2 SQIVND (reference sequence). The germline V and J ends were trimmed by 5 bases and 8 bases, with 9 bases remaining between them. The CDR3 spans 11 residues. Time point described: pre-sensitization, week 0. Treatment: therapeutic diphenylcyclopropenone sensitization with weekly scalp DPC. Alopecia patients, 18 to 70 years old and DPC-suitable, served as donors. This clonotype occurred a few times. Its antigen remains unidentified.

The chain uses TRBV19 and TRBJ1-2, with D perhaps matching TRBD1 (5 bases). The sequence derives from a woman aged 35 to 49 with alopecia areata. Some clones in this sample may be carry-over from other donors' samples. Material: whole blood, obtained in connection with sensitization to the hapten diphenylcyclopropenone (DPC). The CDR3 sequence is CASSFGDGYTF. CDR3 in DNA: TGTGCCAGTAGTTTCGGGGACGGCTACACCTTC.